In its sample, the clone carrying this T cell receptor (beta chain) was seen once. Relative to the germline gene, one junction end is altered; a read error may explain this. These data originate in a study of T cell changes during pregnancy in multiple sclerosis. The repertoire was sequenced with immunoSEQ multiplex PCR; TCRdb's copy has only in-frame clones and lacks some. This repertoire shows approximately 51,000 clones, 94% found once; its top ten account for around 0.6%. CDR1 and CDR2 from the germline V gene are SGHTA and FQGNSA. The CDR3 loop spans 14 amino acids. Material: CD4+ T cells from peripheral blood mononuclear cells, obtained in the second trimester of pregnancy. The origin of this receptor is a female donor with multiple sclerosis, enrolled in a pregnancy study. The chain has TRBV7-2 and TRBJ1-1; D gene uncertain. DNA of the CDR3: TGTGCCAGCAGCTACGTAGACTGGAACGCTGAAGCTTTCTTT. It yields the protein CASSYVDWNAEAFF. Full variable domain (rest looked up from reference TRBV7-2 and TRBJ1-1): GAGVSQSPSNKVTEKGKDVELRCDPISGHTALYWYRQSLGQGLEFLIYFQGNSAPDKSGLPSDRFSAERTGGSVSTLTIQRTQQEDSAVYLCASSYVDWNAEAFFGQGTRLTVV.